The 31 T cell receptor beta chains below come from one sample, sequenced in a study of T cells in Graves' hyperthyroidism and ophthalmopathy. What was amplified from RNA transcripts were TCR beta CDR3 regions. HTBI primers drove first-round RT-PCR of the TCR CDR3. A single record per CDR3 protein comes from TCRdb applying MiXCR to the multiplex PCR reads. The sample holds approximately 600,000 distinct CDR3 sequences, more than 13% seen once. Sequences were obtained from blood. These TCRs come from a young woman with Graves' ophthalmopathy.

The sample holds a few counts of this clonotype. The chain employs TRBV4-3 and TRBJ2-7; 10 bases are shared with TRBD1. This CDR3 spans 14 amino acids. Germline V gene sequence: CDR1 LGHNA, CDR2 YSLEER. Unmatched junction bases numbered 5, after V lost 4 bases and J lost 5 bases. In nucleotides, the CDR3 is TGCGCCAGCAGCCGCGGGACAGGGGACGACGAGCAGTACTTC. Encoded protein: CASSRGTGDDEQYF.

This clonotype was recorded at least ten times. The rearrangement joins TRBV5-1 to TRBJ1-2, with 9 bases fitting TRBD1. There are 14 residues in the CDR3. V was clipped by 4 bases and J by 8 bases; unmatched bases: 9. CDR1 and CDR2 (germline): SGHRS, YFSETQ. The CDR3 here is CASSPQQGARGYTF. CDR3 nucleotide sequence: TGCGCCAGCAGCCCACAACAGGGGGCGAGGGGCTACACCTTC.

This clonotype was seen more than once but under ten times. This chain links TRBV2 with TRBJ2-2; D possibly matches TRBD1 or TRBD2 (5 bases each). V was pared by 6 bases and J by 4 bases, with 12 bases between. CDR3 length: 14 residues. The germline gives CDR1 SNHLY, CDR2 FYNNEI. The CDR3 protein is CASRPMGVTGELFF. CDR3 DNA: TGTGCCAGCAGGCCCATGGGGGTCACCGGGGAGCTGTTTTTT.

The chain joins TRBV10-3 to TRBJ1-1; D gene ambiguous. This CDR3 has 13 amino acids. Germline V gives CDR1 ENHRY, CDR2 SYGVKD. V was clipped by 4 bases and J by 1 base, with 7 bases between them. The CDR3 spells CAISVAGNTEAFF. CDR3 coding DNA: TGTGCCATCAGTGTCGCAGGGAACACTGAAGCTTTCTTT.

The CDR3 DNA reads as TGTGCCAGCAGTTACGCGGCTATTTCTTTTGGCAAAAACATTCAGTACTTC. This sequence encodes CASSYAAISFGKNIQYF. The chain recombines TRBV6-2 or TRBV6-3 with TRBJ2-4; D remains ambiguous. The CDR3 length is 17 residues. The germline V and J ends were trimmed by 2 bases and 3 bases, with 17 bases remaining between them. CDR1 and CDR2 from the germline V gene are MNHEY and SVGEGT.

This clonotype has ten or more counts. The chain uses TRBV2 and TRBJ1-6, with D perhaps matching TRBD1 (5 bases). Germline CDR1 reads SNHLY; CDR2 reads FYNNEI. Deletions cut 6 bases from V and 9 bases from J, with 9 bases between. The length of the CDR3 is 12 residues. The CDR3 is CASSVRVSPLHF. The CDR3 DNA is TGTGCCAGCAGCGTCAGGGTTTCACCCCTCCACTTT.

This clonotype has a count of ten or more. CDR3 nucleotide sequence: TGTGCCTGGGGACGGGGGGATTCCATGAACACTGAAGCTTTCTTT. Its protein product is CAWGRGDSMNTEAFF. The V gene is TRBV30, the J gene TRBJ1-1; tentatively, D is TRBD1 (5 bases). The V end lost 5 bases, the J end lost 0 bases, and 16 bases lay between the germline ends. In germline, CDR1 is GTSNPN, CDR2 SVGIG (reference sequence). This CDR3 is 15 amino acids long.

This clonotype was found many times. The chain's CDR3 is CASSLGSSRYNEQFF. The CDR3 nucleotides are TGTGCCAGCAGCTTAGGGTCTAGCCGCTACAATGAGCAGTTCTTC. The gene calls are TRBV13 and TRBJ2-1; D possibly corresponds to TRBD2 (5 bases). CDR3 length: 15 residues. The V and J ends lost 0 bases and 3 bases respectively, with 9 bases between them. Germline V gene data show CDR1 as PRHDT and CDR2 as FYEKMQ (reference sequence).

The chain carries TRBV27 and TRBJ2-5; no clear D. Germline V gene sequence: CDR1 MNHEY, CDR2 SMNVEV (reference sequence). This CDR3 is built from 14 residues. V gave up 6 bases and J gave up 1 base, with 12 bases separating them. CDR3 protein: CASSSRPLQETQYF. The CDR3, as DNA: TGTGCCAGCAGCTCCAGACCCCTCCAAGAGACCCAGTACTTC.

This clonotype was detected many times. The rearrangement joins TRBV6-5 to TRBJ2-3; weak D call: TRBD1 (5 bases). Germline-derived CDR1 and CDR2 are MNHEY and SVGAGI. Trimming cost V 1 base and J 8 bases, with 19 bases left between them. This CDR3 contains 16 residues. CDR3 region: CASSYFPTQVAGTQYF. CDR3 coding DNA: TGTGCCAGCAGTTACTTCCCTACACAGGTTGCAGGTACGCAGTATTTT.

The sample holds many counts of this clonotype. CDR3 DNA: TGTGCCAGCAGCTTAAGCAGGGATCGGTTAGCCTACGAGCAGTACTTC. It specifies CASSLSRDRLAYEQYF. This chain connects TRBV7-2 to TRBJ2-7, with D tentatively TRBD1 (5 bases). The CDR3 totals 16 residues. The V end was cut by 2 bases, the J end by 2 bases, with 16 bases between. Germline CDR1 is SGHTA and CDR2 is FQGNSA.

This clonotype was seen repeatedly, ten times or more. The chain uses TRBV5-8 and TRBJ1-1, with D tentatively TRBD1 (6 bases). Between the trimmed V and J ends, which lost 1 base and 5 bases, there was a span of 15 bases. The germline V gene encodes CDR1 SGHTS and CDR2 YDEGEE. The CDR3 extends over 15 amino acids. Written as DNA, the CDR3 is TGTGCCAGCAGCTTGAACCCGGGGGCAGAGACTGAAGCTTTCTTT. This sequence encodes CASSLNPGAETEAFF.

Ten or more counts support this clonotype. The chain couples TRBV30 to TRBJ2-7; TRBD1 matches at 7 bases. Germline V gene sequence: CDR1 GTSNPN, CDR2 SVGIG (reference sequence). The CDR3 runs to 13 residues. The J segment lost 2 bases and the V segment lost 2 bases, leaving 3 bases of the junction unmatched. CDR3 coding DNA: TGTGCCTGGAGTTACAGGGGACCCTACGAGCAGTACTTC. It codes for CAWSYRGPYEQYF.

DNA for the CDR3: TGTGCCAGCAGCTTACCGGGACTAGCGGGTGATACGCAGTATTTT. Its protein is CASSLPGLAGDTQYF. V usage is TRBV5-4 and J usage is TRBJ2-3, with 12 bases aligning to TRBD2. Germline CDR1 reads SGHNT; CDR2 reads YYREEE (reference sequence). The CDR3 consists of 15 residues. V was clipped by 2 bases and J by 6 bases; unmatched bases: 4. The full variable domain, completed using reference TRBV5-4 and TRBJ2-3, is ETGVTQSPTHLIKTRGQQVTLRCSSQSGHNTVSWYQQALGQGPQFIFQYYREEENGRGNFPPRFSGLQFPNYSSELNVNALELDDSALYLCASSLPGLAGDTQYFGPGTRLTVL.

This clonotype was seen many times. The chain couples TRBV20-1 to TRBJ2-7; 14 bases match TRBD2. The junction had 6 bases not matched to a gene; V was cut back by 2 bases and J by 6 bases. The CDR3 has 15 amino acids. Germline V CDR1 and CDR2: DFQATT, SNEGSKA (reference sequence). DNA for the CDR3: TGCAGTGCTAGACCGACTAGCGGGAGGGCCTCCGAGCAGTACTTC. Its protein product is CSARPTSGRASEQYF.

This clonotype has only a few counts. This rearrangement joins TRBV24-1 to TRBJ1-2; the D is unclear. The ends were cut back, 3 bases at V and 7 bases at J, with 11 bases in the middle. The CDR3 has 13 residues. CDR1 is KGHDR, CDR2 SFDVKD, per germline. In DNA form, the CDR3 reads TGTGCCACCAGTGATACTGACACTGGTGGCTACACCTTC. Amino acid sequence: CATSDTDTGGYTF.

The table lists this clonotype with many counts. CDR3 DNA: TGTGCCAGCAGCCAAGCCTTCTGGGACAAGAGCTCCTACGAGCAGTACTTC. This gives the protein CASSQAFWDKSSYEQYF. The gene calls are TRBV14 and TRBJ2-7, with D maybe TRBD1 (6 bases). V shed 1 base and J shed 0 bases, with 16 bases lying between them. The CDR3 length is 17 residues. From germline, CDR1 is SGHDN and CDR2 FVKESK.

The table lists this clonotype with a few counts. The chain combines TRBV4-3 with TRBJ2-1, with D possibly matching TRBD2 (5 bases). The CDR3 has 18 residues. Per the germline V gene, CDR1 is LGHNA and CDR2 is YSLEER. V was cut by 0 bases and J by 5 bases, with 20 bases left in between. CDR3 nucleotides: TGCGCCAGCAGCCAAGATAGTTTGGTTAGCGTCTATCACAATGAGCAGTTCTTC. Its protein product is CASSQDSLVSVYHNEQFF.

The gene calls are TRBV9 and TRBJ1-6, with TRBD1 as a possible D gene (5 bases). CDR1 is SGDLS and CDR2 is YYNGEE in the germline V gene. CDR3 size: 16 residues. Trimming shortened V by 2 bases and J by 0 bases, and 9 bases separated the two germline ends. The CDR3: CASSVEGRSYNSPLHF. The CDR3 nucleotides are TGTGCCAGCAGCGTTGAGGGACGCTCCTATAATTCACCCCTCCACTTT.

This clonotype has at least ten counts. The chain is built from TRBV20-1 and TRBJ2-7; 9 positions agree with TRBD1. The V gene end was trimmed by 6 bases and the J gene end by 1 base; junction bases not matched to a gene: 13. This CDR3 contains 16 residues. Germline CDR1 is DFQATT and CDR2 is SNEGSKA (reference sequence). The CDR3 protein is CSALQGAVRRSYEQYF. CDR3 in DNA: TGCAGTGCGCTACAGGGGGCGGTTCGTCGGTCCTACGAGCAGTACTTC.

This clonotype was seen many times. V gene TRBV18 combines with J gene TRBJ1-1; 8 bases agree with TRBD1. J lost 3 bases, V lost 4 bases, and 4 bases had no gene match. Germline V gene lookup returns CDR1 KGHSH and CDR2 LQKENI. The CDR3 spans 14 residues. CDR3 coding DNA: TGTGCCAGCTCACGACTGACAGGGGACACTGAAGCTTTCTTT. It specifies CASSRLTGDTEAFF.

Note on this clonotype: This may be a read error, as it is one base from a much larger clone. The chain uses TRBV10-2 and TRBJ1-1, with TRBD1 as a possible D gene (5 bases). Germline V lookup: CDR1 WSHSY, CDR2 SAAADI. The CDR3 is 11 residues long. The V gene lost 10 bases and the J gene lost 3 bases, with 9 bases spanning the gap. CDR3 residues: CATGGDTEAFF. CDR3 sequence (DNA): TGCGCCACCGGAGGGGACACTGAAGCTTTCTTT.

This chain connects TRBV9 to TRBJ2-7; 9 nucleotides line up with TRBD1. This CDR3 comprises 16 residues. J lost 2 bases, V lost 3 bases, and 9 bases had no gene match. CDR1 is SGDLS, CDR2 YYNGEE, per germline. The CDR3 sequence: CASSAPGQGKAYEQYF. CDR3 bases: TGTGCCAGCAGCGCCCCGGGACAGGGCAAAGCCTACGAGCAGTACTTC.

Many counts were recorded for this clonotype. This rearrangement joins TRBV6-2 or TRBV6-3 to TRBJ1-2; D may be TRBD1 (5 bases). With 2 bases removed from V and 8 bases from J, the gap between germline ends came to 6 bases. This CDR3 is built from 11 residues. Germline-derived CDR1 and CDR2 are MNHEY and SVGEGT. DNA for the CDR3: TGTGCCAGCAGTTACGGGGACGGCTACACCTTC. Its translation: CASSYGDGYTF.

This clonotype was counted ten times or more. The chain recombines TRBV10-3 with TRBJ2-7, with a tentative D call TRBD1 (5 bases). Germline CDR1 reads ENHRY; CDR2 reads SYGVKD. Trimming pared 0 bases from V and 7 bases from J, leaving 10 bases between. The CDR3 totals 13 residues. CDR3 sequence (DNA): TGTGCCATCAGTGAGTCGGCAGGGTTGGAGCAGTACTTC. Translating gives CAISESAGLEQYF.

In its sample, this clonotype was seen many times. The chain couples TRBV11-1 to TRBJ2-1; D is unclear. V was trimmed by 5 bases and J by 9 bases, leaving 14 bases between them. CDR1 and CDR2 (germline): SGHAT, FQDESV (reference sequence). The length of the CDR3 is 13 residues. As DNA, the CDR3 is TGTGCCAGCAGCAGGGTTCGAGGTAGTGAGCAGTTCTTC. Its translation is CASSRVRGSEQFF.

The chain combines TRBV4-3 with TRBJ2-7; D unclear. The CDR3 consists of 15 residues. CDR1 and CDR2 (germline): LGHNA, YSLEER. V lost 0 bases, J lost 0 bases, and 9 bases lay in between. The CDR3: CASSQESGPSYEQYF. CDR3 bases: TGCGCCAGCAGCCAAGAATCCGGGCCCTCCTACGAGCAGTACTTC.

The J gene is TRBJ2-3, the V gene TRBV4-3; TRBD2 agrees at 9 bases. V trimming: 1 base; J trimming: 3 bases; junction bases outside the gene matches: 5. The CDR3 sequence is 16 residues long. The germline CDR1 and CDR2 sequences are LGHNA and YSLEER. CDR3 residues: CASSQAPAGGTDTQYF. Written as DNA, the CDR3 is TGCGCCAGCAGCCAAGCCCCAGCGGGAGGTACAGATACGCAGTATTTT.

As to this clonotype: A single base separates this from a much larger clone, so it may be a read error. The chain carries TRBV5-1 and TRBJ2-3; the D gene is possibly TRBD2 (6 bases). Trimming shortened V by 2 bases and J by 4 bases, and 11 bases separated the two germline ends. CDR1 is SGHRS and CDR2 is YFSETQ in the germline V gene. The CDR3 length is 14 residues. For the CDR3, the DNA is TGCGCCAGCAGCTTTGGGGGGAGTGCAGATACGCAGTATTTT. Residues: CASSFGGSADTQYF.

The CDR3 here is CASLSRLRAAYNEQFF. CDR3 DNA: TGTGCCAGCCTCAGCCGGTTGCGGGCAGCCTACAATGAGCAGTTCTTC. The chain uses TRBV28 and TRBJ2-1, with TRBD2 as a possible D gene (5 bases). The CDR3 is 16 amino acids. V lost 8 bases, J lost 2 bases, and 19 bases lay in between. Per the germline V gene, CDR1 is MDHEN and CDR2 is SYDVKM.

In this sample, this clonotype turned up many times. The chain carries TRBV6-5 and TRBJ2-3; 9 bases match TRBD2. V was pared by 0 bases and J by 0 bases, with 4 bases of the junction left unmatched. Germline loops: CDR1 MNHEY, CDR2 SVGAGI. This CDR3 is built from 17 residues. Written as DNA, the CDR3 is TGTGCCAGCAGTTACTCTACTAGCGGGCCTAGCACAGATACGCAGTATTTT. This codes for CASSYSTSGPSTDTQYF.